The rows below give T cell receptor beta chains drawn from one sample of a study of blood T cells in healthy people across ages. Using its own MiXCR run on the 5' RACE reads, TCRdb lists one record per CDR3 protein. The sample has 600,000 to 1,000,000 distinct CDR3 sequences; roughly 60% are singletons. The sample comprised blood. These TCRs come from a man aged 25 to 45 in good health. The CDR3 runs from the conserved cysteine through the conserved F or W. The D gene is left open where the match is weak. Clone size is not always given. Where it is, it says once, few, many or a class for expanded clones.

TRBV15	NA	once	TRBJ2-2	CAASSGGMGTGELFF	TGTGCCGCCAGCAGTGGCGGAATGGGCACCGGGGAGCTGTTTTTT
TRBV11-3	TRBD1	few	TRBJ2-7	CASSSGGQGGYEQYF	TGTGCCAGCAGCTCCGGGGGACAGGGTGGCTACGAGCAGTACTTC
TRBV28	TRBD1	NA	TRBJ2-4	CASTSDRAEVNIQYF	TGTGCCAGCACCTCGGACAGGGCGGAGGTAAACATTCAGTACTTC
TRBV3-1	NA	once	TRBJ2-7	CASSQDRSRGHEQYF	TGTGCCAGCAGCCAAGATCGGTCCCGGGGTCACGAGCAGTACTTC
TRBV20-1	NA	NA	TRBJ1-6	CSARDPGGNSPLHF	TGCAGTGCTAGAGATCCCGGAGGAAATTCACCCCTCCACTTT
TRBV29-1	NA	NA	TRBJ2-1	CSASGSEEQFF	TGCAGCGCCTCGGGGTCAGAGGAGCAGTTCTTC
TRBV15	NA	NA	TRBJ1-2	CATSRDRTGGYGYTF	TGTGCCACCAGCAGAGATCGAACCGGAGGCTATGGCTACACCTTC
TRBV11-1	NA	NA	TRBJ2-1	CASSFDYPSSYNEQFF	TGTGCCAGCAGCTTCGATTATCCGAGCTCCTACAATGAGCAGTTCTTC
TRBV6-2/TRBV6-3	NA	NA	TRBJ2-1	CASTDGENNEQFF	TGTGCCAGCACCGACGGGGAAAACAATGAGCAGTTCTTC
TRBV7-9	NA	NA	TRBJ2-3	CASIFRADTQYF	TGTGCCAGCATTTTTAGAGCAGATACGCAGTATTTT
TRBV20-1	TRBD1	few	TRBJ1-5	CSARRRDRETQPQHF	TGCAGTGCTCGCCGACGGGACAGGGAGACTCAGCCCCAGCATTTT
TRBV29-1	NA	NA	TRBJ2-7	CSVWTGTDYEQYF	TGCAGCGTTTGGACGGGGACCGACTACGAGCAGTACTTC
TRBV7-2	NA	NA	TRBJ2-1	CASSQTSQAHEQFF	TGTGCCAGCAGCCAGACATCTCAAGCCCATGAGCAGTTCTTC
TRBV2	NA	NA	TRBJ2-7	CASSESLGPEQYF	TGTGCCAGCAGTGAATCTCTGGGACCCGAGCAGTACTTC
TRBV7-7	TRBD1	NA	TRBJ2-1	CASSIRQGPYNEQFF	TGTGCCAGCAGCATTCGACAGGGACCCTACAATGAGCAGTTCTTC
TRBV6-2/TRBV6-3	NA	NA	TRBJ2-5	CASSELWGVAAQYF	TGTGCCAGCAGCGAGTTATGGGGGGTGGCGGCCCAGTACTTC
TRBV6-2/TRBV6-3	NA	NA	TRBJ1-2	CAILDRNYGYTF	TGTGCCATCCTCGACAGGAACTATGGCTACACCTTC
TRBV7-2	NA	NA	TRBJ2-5	CASSLSWKETQYF	TGTGCCAGCAGCTTAAGCTGGAAAGAGACCCAGTACTTC
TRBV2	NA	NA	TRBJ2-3	CASSHPGTSTDTQYF	TGTGCCAGCTCCCACCCCGGGACTAGCACAGATACGCAGTATTTT
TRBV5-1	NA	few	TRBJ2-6	CASSSGLRESSGANVLTF	TGCGCCAGCAGCTCGGGGTTGAGGGAGAGCTCTGGGGCCAACGTCCTGACTTTC
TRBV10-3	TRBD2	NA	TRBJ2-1	CAISLELAGAFNEQFF	TGTGCCATCAGCCTTGAACTAGCGGGGGCCTTCAATGAGCAGTTCTTC
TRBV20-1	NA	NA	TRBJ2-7	CSAAGLTTYEQYF	TGCAGTGCTGCCGGACTAACGACCTACGAGCAGTACTTC
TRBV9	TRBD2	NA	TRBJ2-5	CASSPTPPSGSQETQYF	TGTGCCAGCAGCCCAACCCCTCCTAGCGGGAGCCAAGAGACCCAGTACTTC
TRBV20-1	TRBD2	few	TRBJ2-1	CSARELAGHGQFF	TGCAGTGCTAGAGAACTAGCGGGTCATGGGCAGTTCTTC